Listed here are 12 T cell receptor beta chains from one sample, sequenced in a study of tumor-infiltrating lymphocytes in glioblastoma multiforme (dated by TCRdb to about 2017). Sequencing was performed on an Illumina HiSeq 2500. Using a modified ARM-PCR protocol with multiple V-beta primers and a C-beta primer, the team built TCRB libraries from RNA through three nested multiplex PCR rounds. In TCRdb, the public reads were trimmed at Q25 with fastp and aligned with MiXCR, with productive beta chains retained. Merged by CDR3 protein, the rows form single entries marked with the most common genes and DNA. The table for this sample lists roughly 9,100 distinct CDR3 sequences; about four fifths of them were counted only once. The ten largest make up 51% of the sample. Sequencing was performed on brain tumor tissue. The receptors were gathered from a male donor with glioblastoma.

The chain recombines TRBV29-1 with TRBJ2-1; 7 positions agree with TRBD2. Trimming at V came to 7 bases and at J to 0 bases, leaving 6 bases not matched to a gene. Germline assignment: CDR1 SQVTM and CDR2 ANQGSEA. The CDR3 loop spans 14 amino acids. CDR3 nucleotide sequence: TGCAGCGCGGATCTAGCGGACTCCTACAATGAGCAGTTCTTC. As protein: CSADLADSYNEQFF.

On this clonotype: This may be a read error, as it is one base from a much larger clone. The chain couples TRBV24-1 to TRBJ2-3; the match to TRBD1 covers 7 bases. There are 16 residues in the CDR3. V lost 4 bases to trimming and J lost 4 bases; unmatched junction nucleotides: 10. CDR1 and CDR2 (germline): KGHDR, SFDVKD. Here the CDR3 DNA reads TGTGCCACCAGTGACTCCAGAGGGGGCATCGCAGATACGCAGTATTTT. As protein: CATSDSRGGIADTQYF.

This clonotype showed up just once. The chain links TRBV6-5 to TRBJ2-3, with D possibly being TRBD2 (5 bases). Germline CDR1 is MNHEY and CDR2 is SVGAGI. V was pared by 10 bases and J by 2 bases, with 10 bases between. The CDR3 runs 12 residues. CDR3 coding DNA: TGTGCCACCCGAGCGGCCACAGATACGCAGTATTTT. This sequence encodes CATRAATDTQYF.

This chain joins TRBV29-1 and TRBJ2-7, with a possible D match to TRBD2 (6 bases). From germline, CDR1 is SQVTM and CDR2 ANQGSEA. CDR3 length: 12 residues. The CDR3: CNIRPGAYEQYF. CDR3 sequence (DNA): TGCAACATAAGACCGGGGGCCTACGAGCAGTACTTC.

Concerning this clonotype: This is likely a read error, given that the CDR3 carries no conserved phenylalanine or tryptophan at its end. CDR3 nucleotide sequence: TGTGCCAGCAGTTCGCTAGCGGGTAAGGATACGCAGTATCTT. Translated, it gives CASSSLAGKDTQYL. The genes are TRBV12-3 or TRBV12-4 and TRBJ2-3; TRBD2 agrees at 8 bases. This CDR3 spans 14 amino acids. V trimming: 4 bases; J trimming: 6 bases; junction bases outside the gene matches: 6.

In this sample, this clonotype is medium-sized. V is TRBV6-2 or TRBV6-3 and J is TRBJ2-1, with D possibly TRBD2 on 5 matching bases. CDR3 size: 12 residues. Looked up from germline, CDR1 is MNHEY and CDR2 is SVGEGT. The V and J ends lost 7 bases and 4 bases respectively, with 8 bases between them. CDR3 coding DNA: TGTGCCAGCACCGAGGGTTACAATGAGCAGTTCTTC. It is translated as CASTEGYNEQFF.

The chain is built from TRBV20-1 and TRBJ1-3; the D gene is possibly TRBD1 (6 bases). The germline CDR1 and CDR2 sequences are DFQATT and SNEGSKA (reference sequence). V was shortened by 5 bases and J by 2 bases, with 10 bases between the two germline ends. The CDR3 is made up of 13 amino acids. The CDR3 loop is CSASRDTGNTIYF. CDR3 nucleotides: TGCAGTGCTTCCCGGGACACTGGAAACACCATATATTTT.

This rearrangement joins TRBV11-2 to TRBJ2-7, with no clear D. The CDR3 is 12 residues long. Germline lookup yields CDR1 SGHAT and CDR2 FQNNGV. Trimming cost V 5 bases and J 5 bases, with 10 bases left between them. The CDR3 DNA reads as TGTGCCAGCAGCCCGTACTCGGACGAGCAGTACTTC. It encodes CASSPYSDEQYF.

The CDR3 sequence: CSASVRKEKLFF. The CDR3 nucleotides are TGCAGTGCTAGCGTGCGTAAGGAGAAACTGTTTTTT. The rearrangement joins TRBV20-1 to TRBJ1-4; D is ambiguous. Trimming took off 3 bases at V and 11 bases at J, with 13 bases between the two ends. This CDR3 is 12 amino acids long. The germline gives CDR1 DFQATT, CDR2 SNEGSKA (reference sequence).

This clonotype was detected only once. The final CDR3 position lacks the conserved phenylalanine or tryptophan, pointing to a likely read error. This sequence joins TRBV20-1 and TRBJ1-2; D possibly corresponds to TRBD1 (6 bases). Germline V gives CDR1 DFQATT, CDR2 SNEGSKA (reference sequence). The CDR3 has 14 residues. The CDR3, as DNA: TGCAATGCTAGGAGGGACACTGTTAACTATGGCTACACCCTC. Its translation: CNARRDTVNYGYTL.

Notes on this clonotype: Lacking the conserved final phenylalanine or tryptophan, this CDR3 likely reflects a read error. The DNA is left out, because the CDR3 cannot be placed on it with certainty; the CDR3 is given as TCRdb lists it. J is TRBJ2-5 and V is TRBV11-1; TRBD1 is the table's D call and was not checked against the DNA. The germline V gene has CDR1 SGHAT and CDR2 FQDESV (reference sequence). Both ends counted, the CDR3 spans 16 residues. This chain's CDR3 is CASSLPGQGPMETQHL.

This clonotype was picked up one time. Sequence at one end of the junction differs from germline and may be a read error. The J gene is TRBJ2-1, the V gene TRBV20-1, with TRBD2 as a possible D gene (5 bases). Germline V lookup: CDR1 DFQATT, CDR2 SNEGSKA (reference sequence). There are 14 residues in the CDR3. The CDR3 spells CSARDEGVGNEQSF. The CDR3 nucleotides read TGCAGTGCTAGAGATGAGGGAGTTGGGAATGAGCAGTCCTTC.